The 27 T cell receptor beta chains listed next were all sequenced from one sample in a study of blood T cell repertoires in COVID-19. Clones were read by immunoSEQ multiplex PCR, and TCRdb kept only the in-frame ones, dropping some. This sample has fewer than 200,000 clones, with about 85% found just once. Source material: peripheral blood. Source of these receptors: a man aged 60-69 years with active or convalescent COVID-19.

The chain is built from TRBV3-1 (or the pseudogene TRBV3-2) and TRBJ2-3; 9 positions match TRBD2. CDR1 is LGHDT and CDR2 is YNNKEL in the germline V gene (reference sequence). The ends lost 6 bases at V and 2 bases at J; junction bases unmatched: 12. This CDR3 contains 17 residues. CDR3 DNA sequence: TGTGCCAGCAGGGGCATCGGCGAGCGGGGGGTCACAGATACGCAGTATTTT. It specifies CASRGIGERGVTDTQYF.

The chain couples TRBV4-1 to TRBJ2-7, with 8 bases fitting TRBD2. The germline V gene has CDR1 MGHRA and CDR2 YSYEKL. V was pared by 2 bases and J by 2 bases, with 8 bases of the junction left unmatched. CDR3 size: 16 residues. CDR3 DNA sequence: TGCGCCAGCAGCCAACCACTAGCGGATGTCCCCTACGAGCAGTACTTC. The encoded protein is CASSQPLADVPYEQYF.

This clone was detected once. The rearrangement uses TRBV9 and TRBJ2-3, with D possibly being TRBD2 (6 bases). The CDR3 has 14 residues. The germline gives CDR1 SGDLS, CDR2 YYNGEE. Trimming pared 0 bases from V and 2 bases from J, leaving 7 bases between. The CDR3, as DNA: TGTGCCAGCAGCGTAGGGGGGGACACAGATACGCAGTATTTT. Its translation is CASSVGGDTDTQYF.

The chain joins TRBV2 to TRBJ2-1; possible D gene TRBD1, 6 bases. The CDR3 sequence is 16 residues long. V was trimmed by 6 bases and J by 2 bases, leaving 17 bases between them. Germline CDR1 and CDR2: SNHLY and FYNNEI. CDR3 sequence reads: CASSPTGKLTYNEQFF. Written as DNA, the CDR3 is TGTGCCAGCAGCCCTACAGGGAAACTAACCTACAATGAGCAGTTCTTC.

The chain has TRBV5-1 and TRBJ2-5, with D hard to call. Trimming stripped 0 bases from V and 2 bases from J, with 8 bases between. This CDR3 contains 14 residues. CDR1 is SGHRS and CDR2 is YFSETQ in the germline V gene. Written as DNA, the CDR3 is TGCGCCAGCAGCTTGGCTGTATCGCAAGAGACCCAGTACTTC. It yields the protein CASSLAVSQETQYF.

This clone was detected once. The CDR3 here is CASSRPGATGNTIYF. CDR3 bases: TGTGCCAGCAGCCGCCCAGGGGCCACTGGAAACACCATATATTTT. V and J are TRBV3-1 (or the pseudogene TRBV3-2) and TRBJ1-3; D might be TRBD1 (6 bases). This CDR3 has 15 residues. V lost 4 bases, J lost 2 bases, and 12 bases lay in between. Germline assignment: CDR1 LGHDT and CDR2 YNNKEL (reference sequence).

The chain carries TRBV7-2 and TRBJ2-3; D ambiguous. This CDR3 is 13 amino acids long. Per germline, CDR1 SGHTA and CDR2 FQGNSA. Trimming left V 4 bases short and J 0 bases short, with 5 bases between. The chain's CDR3 is CASSSTSTDTQYF. The CDR3 DNA is TGTGCCAGCAGCTCCACTAGCACAGATACGCAGTATTTT. Together with reference TRBV7-2 and TRBJ2-3, the CDR3 gives the full variable domain: GAGVSQSPSNKVTEKGKDVELRCDPISGHTALYWYRQSLGQGLEFLIYFQGNSAPDKSGLPSDRFSAERTGGSVSTLTIQRTQQEDSAVYLCASSSTSTDTQYFGPGTRLTVL.

The J gene is TRBJ2-1, the V gene TRBV15; D remains ambiguous. Germline CDR1 LNHNV, CDR2 YYDKDF (reference sequence). V was trimmed by 0 bases and J by 2 bases, leaving 11 bases between them. The CDR3 loop spans 16 amino acids. The CDR3 nucleotides read TGTGCCACCAGCAGAGATCGAGGCAGAACCTACAATGAGCAGTTCTTC. It encodes CATSRDRGRTYNEQFF.

The chain employs TRBV30 and TRBJ2-5; 7 bases line up with TRBD2. The germline CDR1 and CDR2 sequences are GTSNPN and SVGIG (reference sequence). Unmatched junction bases numbered 16, after V lost 8 bases and J lost 7 bases. This CDR3 is 14 amino acids long. CDR3 region: CALSGGPGVWTQYF. In DNA, the CDR3 is TGTGCCCTCTCGGGGGGACCCGGCGTGTGGACCCAGTACTTC.

CDR3 sequence: CASSHEGGRNEQFF. The CDR3 DNA sequence: TGTGCCAGCAGCCATGAGGGAGGGCGAAATGAGCAGTTCTTC. The chain uses TRBV3-1 (or the pseudogene TRBV3-2) and TRBJ2-1; 7 nucleotides line up with TRBD2. The CDR3 is 14 residues long. V was clipped by 3 bases and J by 7 bases; unmatched bases: 6. Germline CDR1 reads LGHDT; CDR2 reads YNNKEL (reference sequence).

This chain joins TRBV19 and TRBJ2-3; 8 bases agree with TRBD2. This CDR3 contains 16 residues. The J segment lost 0 bases and the V segment lost 3 bases, leaving 5 bases of the junction unmatched. Germline values: CDR1 LNHDA, CDR2 SQIVND (reference sequence). The CDR3 is CASSITGTRSTDTQYF. CDR3 coding DNA: TGTGCCAGTAGTATTACGGGGACTAGAAGCACAGATACGCAGTATTTT. The full variable domain, rest sourced from reference TRBV19 and TRBJ2-3, is DGGITQSPKYLFRKEGQNVTLSCEQNLNHDAMYWYRQDPGQGLRLIYYSQIVNDFQKGDIAEGYSVSREKKESFPLTVTSAQKNPTAFYLCASSITGTRSTDTQYFGPGTRLTVL.

V usage is TRBV7-3 and J usage is TRBJ2-1, with 12 positions matching TRBD2. The germline V gene has CDR1 SGHTA and CDR2 FQGTGA. Unmatched junction bases numbered 6, after V lost 3 bases and J lost 9 bases. The CDR3 totals 15 residues. CDR3 sequence (DNA): TGTGCCAGCAGCTTTGGACTAGCGGGGAATAGTGAGCAGTTCTTC. Encoded protein: CASSFGLAGNSEQFF. Full variable domain (remainder filled in from reference TRBV7-3 and TRBJ2-1): GAGVSQTPSNKVTEKGKYVELRCDPISGHTALYWYRQSLGQGPEFLIYFQGTGAADDSGLPNDRFFAVRPEGSVSTLKIQRTERGDSAVYLCASSFGLAGNSEQFFGPGTRLTVL.

V usage is TRBV24-1 and J usage is TRBJ1-6; 7 bases map to TRBD1. V shed 1 base, J shed 10 bases, and the junction held 9 bases outside the gene matches. Germline CDR1 and CDR2: KGHDR and SFDVKD. CDR3 length: 16 residues. CDR3 nucleotides: TGTGCCACCAGTGATTTAGTCAGGGGGAAGGAATCACCCCTCCACTTT. It codes for CATSDLVRGKESPLHF.

V is TRBV19 and J is TRBJ2-3; no definite D call. Trimming took off 4 bases at V and 7 bases at J, with 18 bases between the two ends. Germline loops: CDR1 LNHDA, CDR2 SQIVND (reference sequence). This CDR3 has 15 residues. The CDR3 here is CASSRALSVANTQYF. The CDR3 region has the DNA TGTGCCAGTAGTAGAGCGCTTTCGGTGGCGAATACGCAGTATTTT.

This sequence joins TRBV4-2 and TRBJ2-1; 9 bases match TRBD1. The CDR3 totals 16 residues. J was trimmed by 0 bases and V by 6 bases; bases with no gene match: 6. Per germline, CDR1 LGHNA and CDR2 YNFKEQ. The chain's CDR3 is CASSPGTGSSYNEQFF. The CDR3 bases are TGTGCCAGCAGTCCCGGGACAGGGAGCTCCTACAATGAGCAGTTCTTC.

The rearrangement links TRBV27 to TRBJ2-1, with 8 bases matching TRBD1. The V gene's germline CDR1 is MNHEY and CDR2 SMNVEV (reference sequence). The CDR3 has 16 residues. Trimming removed 8 bases from V and 6 bases from J; junction bases left unmatched: 15. This chain's CDR3 is CASEPPGAGGINEQFF. In DNA, the CDR3 is TGTGCCAGCGAACCCCCGGGTGCAGGGGGCATCAATGAGCAGTTCTTC.

The table lists this clone with a count of one. The J gene is TRBJ1-1, the V gene TRBV5-1; no definite D call. The CDR3 totals 13 residues. The germline V and J ends were trimmed by 5 bases and 2 bases, with 10 bases remaining between them. Germline V gene lookup returns CDR1 SGHRS and CDR2 YFSETQ. The CDR3 DNA reads as TGCGCCAGCAGATCGTCGTTCAACACTGAAGCTTTCTTT. Translating it yields CASRSSFNTEAFF.

The chain has TRBV18 and TRBJ1-2; 9 bases agree with TRBD1. Germline assignment: CDR1 KGHSH and CDR2 LQKENI. This CDR3 region has 15 residues. V lost 3 bases and J lost 4; bases outside the gene matches: 6. The chain's CDR3 is CASSPTTGGFYGYTF. The CDR3 nucleotides read TGTGCCAGCTCACCTACTACAGGGGGCTTCTATGGCTACACCTTC.

The rearrangement joins TRBV19 to TRBJ2-2, with 10 nucleotides matching TRBD2. Trimming cost V 7 bases and J 7 bases; bases outside gene matches: 9. Looked up from germline, CDR1 is LNHDA and CDR2 is SQIVND (reference sequence). This CDR3 comprises 15 residues. The CDR3 spells CASTYSGGLGGELFF. CDR3 in DNA: TGTGCCAGTACCTATAGCGGGGGGCTTGGCGGGGAGCTGTTTTTT.

This clone was observed a few times. The rearrangement uses TRBV5-1 and TRBJ1-4; D is undetermined. This CDR3 is built from 15 residues. Germline V gives CDR1 SGHRS, CDR2 YFSETQ. V was trimmed by 0 bases and J by 6 bases, leaving 12 bases between them. DNA of the CDR3: TGCGCCAGCAGCTTGGGTGGGTTGACTTATGAAAAACTGTTTTTT. This codes for CASSLGGLTYEKLFF.

J is TRBJ1-3 and V is TRBV5-5; TRBD1 matches at 8 bases. The J segment lost 4 bases and the V segment lost 3 bases, leaving 6 bases of the junction unmatched. CDR3 size: 15 residues. Germline V lookup: CDR1 SGHKS, CDR2 YYEKEE (reference sequence). Written as DNA, the CDR3 is TGTGCCAGCAGCTCTGACAGGGGTTCAGGAAACACCATATATTTT. It is translated as CASSSDRGSGNTIYF. Together with reference TRBV5-5 and TRBJ1-3, the CDR3 gives the full variable domain: DAGVTQSPTHLIKTRGQQVTLRCSPISGHKSVSWYQQVLGQGPQFIFQYYEKEERGRGNFPDRFSARQFPNYSSELNVNALLLGDSALYLCASSSDRGSGNTIYFGEGSWLTVV.

The chain couples TRBV5-4 to TRBJ2-3, with 8 bases matching TRBD2. V shed 10 bases and J 5 bases; nucleotides not matched to a gene: 9. The CDR3 covers 13 residues. The germline gives CDR1 SGHNT, CDR2 YYREEE (reference sequence). Here the CDR3 DNA reads TGTGCCTCTTCTAGCGGGCCTATAGATACGCAGTATTTT. Translating gives CASSSGPIDTQYF.

V is TRBV5-1 and J is TRBJ2-2, with TRBD1 matching 10 bases. The CDR3 extends over 16 amino acids. The J segment lost 8 bases and the V segment lost 1 base, leaving 8 bases of the junction unmatched. Per the germline V gene, CDR1 is SGHRS and CDR2 is YFSETQ. The CDR3 nucleotides read TGCGCCAGCAGCTTGATGGGACAGGGGAGTGTTGGGGAGCTGTTTTTT. Its translation is CASSLMGQGSVGELFF.

The V gene is TRBV4-1, the J gene TRBJ2-4; D possibly corresponds to TRBD1 (6 bases). This CDR3 region has 17 residues. Germline CDR1 MGHRA, CDR2 YSYEKL. V was shortened by 4 bases and J by 3 bases, with 19 bases between the two germline ends. Written as DNA, the CDR3 is TGCGCCAGCAGCCCCAGGCCTATCAGGGACATCAAAAACATTCAGTACTTC. It yields the protein CASSPRPIRDIKNIQYF.

This clone was seen only once. The chain joins TRBV3-1 (or the pseudogene TRBV3-2) to TRBJ1-1; the D gene is possibly TRBD1 (6 bases). In germline, CDR1 is LGHDT, CDR2 YNNKEL (reference sequence). V was clipped by 5 bases and J by 1 base, with 11 bases between them. The CDR3 spans 14 residues. The CDR3 region has the DNA TGTGCCAGCAGCGAGGGACACACGAACACTGAAGCTTTCTTT. Translation: CASSEGHTNTEAFF.

This clone came up a few times. V usage is TRBV4-1 and J usage is TRBJ2-2; 11 bases are shared with TRBD2. CDR3 length: 18 residues. V lost 4 bases to trimming and J lost 7 bases; unmatched junction nucleotides: 14. Germline loops: CDR1 MGHRA, CDR2 YSYEKL. The CDR3 DNA sequence: TGCGCCAGCAGCCGTAAAGGGGTAGCGGGGGGGCATGACGGGGAGCTGTTTTTT. Translating it yields CASSRKGVAGGHDGELFF.

The rearrangement joins TRBV6-5 to TRBJ1-5, with D unresolved. V was shortened by 0 bases and J by 3 bases, with 6 bases between the two germline ends. Germline CDR1 MNHEY, CDR2 SVGAGI. This CDR3 has 14 amino acids. The CDR3: CASSYSGVNQPQHF. The CDR3 DNA follows: TGTGCCAGCAGTTACTCCGGTGTCAATCAGCCCCAGCATTTT.